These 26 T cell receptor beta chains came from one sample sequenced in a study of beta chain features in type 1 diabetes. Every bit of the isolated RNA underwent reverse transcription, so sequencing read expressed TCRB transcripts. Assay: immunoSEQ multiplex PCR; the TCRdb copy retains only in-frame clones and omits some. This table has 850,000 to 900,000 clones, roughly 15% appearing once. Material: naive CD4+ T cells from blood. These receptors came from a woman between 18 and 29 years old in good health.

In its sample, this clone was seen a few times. DNA for the CDR3: TGTGCCAGCAGTGAATGGGGACTAGCGGGAGTCGTAGATACGCAGTATTTT. Amino acid sequence: CASSEWGLAGVVDTQYF. The J gene is TRBJ2-3, the V gene TRBV2, with TRBD2 identical over 14 bases. The V gene's germline CDR1 is SNHLY and CDR2 FYNNEI. V shed 2 bases, J shed 5 bases, and the junction held 6 bases outside the gene matches. CDR3 length: 17 amino acids.

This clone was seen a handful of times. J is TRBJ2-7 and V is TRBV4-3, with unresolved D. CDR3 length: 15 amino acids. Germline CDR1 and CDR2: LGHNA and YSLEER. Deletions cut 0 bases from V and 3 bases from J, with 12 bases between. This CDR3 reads CASSQEWLGDYEQYF. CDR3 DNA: TGCGCCAGCAGCCAAGAATGGCTAGGAGACTACGAGCAGTACTTC.

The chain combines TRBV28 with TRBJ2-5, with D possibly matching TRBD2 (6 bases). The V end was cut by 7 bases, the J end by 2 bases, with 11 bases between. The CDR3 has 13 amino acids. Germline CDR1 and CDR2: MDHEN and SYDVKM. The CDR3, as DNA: TGTGCCAGCATGGAGGGAGCTCAAGAGACCCAGTACTTC. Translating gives CASMEGAQETQYF.

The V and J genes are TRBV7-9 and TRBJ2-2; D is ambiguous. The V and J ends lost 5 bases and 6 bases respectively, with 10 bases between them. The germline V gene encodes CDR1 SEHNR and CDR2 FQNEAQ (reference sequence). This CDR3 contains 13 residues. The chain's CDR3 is CASSHRDPGELFF. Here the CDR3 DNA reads TGTGCCAGCAGCCATCGAGACCCCGGGGAGCTGTTTTTT.

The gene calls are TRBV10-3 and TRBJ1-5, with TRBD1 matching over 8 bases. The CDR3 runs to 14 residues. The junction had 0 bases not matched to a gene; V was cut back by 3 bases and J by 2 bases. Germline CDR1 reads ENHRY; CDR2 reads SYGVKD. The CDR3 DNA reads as TGTGCCATCAGTGAACAGGGGGGCAATCAGCCCCAGCATTTT. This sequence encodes CAISEQGGNQPQHF.

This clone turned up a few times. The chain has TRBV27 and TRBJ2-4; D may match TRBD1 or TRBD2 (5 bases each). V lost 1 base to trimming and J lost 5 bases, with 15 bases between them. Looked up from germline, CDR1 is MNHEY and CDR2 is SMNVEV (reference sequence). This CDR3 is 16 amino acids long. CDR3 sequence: CASSLLGRLAQNIQYF. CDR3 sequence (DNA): TGTGCCAGCAGTTTATTGGGGCGCCTAGCACAAAACATTCAGTACTTC.

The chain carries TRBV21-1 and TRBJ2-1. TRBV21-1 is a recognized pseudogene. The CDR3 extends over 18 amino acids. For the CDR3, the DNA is TGTGCCAGCAGCAAATTGTCTCCTGACGGGGCCTTTTACAATGAGCAGTTCTTC. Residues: CASSKLSPDGAFYNEQFF.

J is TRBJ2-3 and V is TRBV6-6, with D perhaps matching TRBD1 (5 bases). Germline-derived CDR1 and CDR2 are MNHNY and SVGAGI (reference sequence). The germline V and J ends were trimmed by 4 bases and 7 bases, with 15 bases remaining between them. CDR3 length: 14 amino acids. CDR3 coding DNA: TGTGCCAGCAGTTGGGGCAGAGTTAGTAATACGCAGTATTTT. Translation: CASSWGRVSNTQYF.

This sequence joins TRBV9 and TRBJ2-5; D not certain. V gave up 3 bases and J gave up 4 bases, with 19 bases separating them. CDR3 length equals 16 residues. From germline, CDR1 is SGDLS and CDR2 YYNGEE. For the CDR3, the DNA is TGTGCCAGCAGCGCGGGCCCGAGATTGACTGTAGAGACCCAGTACTTC. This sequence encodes CASSAGPRLTVETQYF.

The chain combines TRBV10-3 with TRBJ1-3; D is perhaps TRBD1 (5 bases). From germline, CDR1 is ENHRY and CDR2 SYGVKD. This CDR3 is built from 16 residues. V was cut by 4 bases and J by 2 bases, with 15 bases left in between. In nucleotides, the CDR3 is TGTGCCATCAGTGGGGGGGGACTTGGAGCTGGAAACACCATATATTTT. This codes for CAISGGGLGAGNTIYF.

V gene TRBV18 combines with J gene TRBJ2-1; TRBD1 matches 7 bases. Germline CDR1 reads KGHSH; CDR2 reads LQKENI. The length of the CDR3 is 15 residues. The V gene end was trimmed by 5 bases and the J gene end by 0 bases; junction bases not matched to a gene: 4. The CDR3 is CASSSGQSSYNEQFF. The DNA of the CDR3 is TGTGCCAGCTCATCGGGACAGAGCTCCTACAATGAGCAGTTCTTC.

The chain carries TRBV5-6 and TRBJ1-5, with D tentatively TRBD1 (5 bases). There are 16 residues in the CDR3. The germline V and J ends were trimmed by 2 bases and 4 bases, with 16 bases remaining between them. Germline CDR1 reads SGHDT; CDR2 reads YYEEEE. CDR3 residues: CASSFMGRRLNQPQHF. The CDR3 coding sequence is TGTGCCAGCAGCTTTATGGGACGACGCTTAAATCAGCCCCAGCATTTT.

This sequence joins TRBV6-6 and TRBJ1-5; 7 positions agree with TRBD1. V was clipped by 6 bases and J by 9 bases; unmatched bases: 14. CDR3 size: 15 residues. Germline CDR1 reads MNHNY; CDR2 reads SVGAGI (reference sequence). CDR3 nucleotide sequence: TGTGCCAGCAGCTTCCCCGGGGACAGCCAAGGGCCCCAGCATTTT. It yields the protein CASSFPGDSQGPQHF.

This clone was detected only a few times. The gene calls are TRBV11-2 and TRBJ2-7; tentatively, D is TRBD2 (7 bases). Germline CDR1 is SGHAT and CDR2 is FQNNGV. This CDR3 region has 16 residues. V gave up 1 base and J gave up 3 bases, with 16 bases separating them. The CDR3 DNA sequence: TGTGCCAGCAGCTTAGTGTTCGGGGGGCTCCGCTACGAGCAGTACTTC. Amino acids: CASSLVFGGLRYEQYF. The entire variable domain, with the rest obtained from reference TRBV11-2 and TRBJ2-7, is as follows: EAGVAQSPRYKIIEKRQSVAFWCNPISGHATLYWYQQILGQGPKLLIQFQNNGVVDDSQLPKDRFSAERLKGVDSTLKIQPAKLEDSAVYLCASSLVFGGLRYEQYFGPGTRLTVT.

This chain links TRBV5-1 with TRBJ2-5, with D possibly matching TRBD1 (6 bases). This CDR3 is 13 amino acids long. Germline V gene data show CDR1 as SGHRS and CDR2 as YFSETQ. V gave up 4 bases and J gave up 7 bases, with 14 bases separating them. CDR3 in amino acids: CASSTGQIGTQYF. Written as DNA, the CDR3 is TGCGCCAGCAGCACTGGACAGATTGGGACCCAGTACTTC.

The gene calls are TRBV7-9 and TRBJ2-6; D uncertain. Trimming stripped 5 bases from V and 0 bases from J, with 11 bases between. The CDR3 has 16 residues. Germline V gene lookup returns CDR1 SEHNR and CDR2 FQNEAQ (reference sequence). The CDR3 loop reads CASSPPSLSGANVLTF. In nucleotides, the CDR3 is TGTGCCAGCAGCCCCCCGTCACTCTCTGGGGCCAACGTCCTGACTTTC.

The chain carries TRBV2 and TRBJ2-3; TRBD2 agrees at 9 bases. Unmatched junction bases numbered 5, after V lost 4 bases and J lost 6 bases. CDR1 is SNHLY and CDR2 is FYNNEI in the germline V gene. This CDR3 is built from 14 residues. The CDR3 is CASSVAGVSDTQYF. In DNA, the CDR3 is TGTGCCAGCAGTGTAGCGGGAGTTTCTGATACGCAGTATTTT. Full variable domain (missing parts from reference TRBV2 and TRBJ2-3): EPEVTQTPSHQVTQMGQEVILRCVPISNHLYFYWYRQILGQKVEFLVSFYNNEISEKSEIFDDQFSVERPDGSNFTLKIRSTKLEDSAMYFCASSVAGVSDTQYFGPGTRLTVL.

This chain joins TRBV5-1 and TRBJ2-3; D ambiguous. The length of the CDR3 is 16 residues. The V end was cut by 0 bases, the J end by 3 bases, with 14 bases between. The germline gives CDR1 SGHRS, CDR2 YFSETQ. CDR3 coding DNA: TGCGCCAGCAGCTTGGGAAGCGTTTCTAGGACAGATACGCAGTATTTT. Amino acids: CASSLGSVSRTDTQYF.

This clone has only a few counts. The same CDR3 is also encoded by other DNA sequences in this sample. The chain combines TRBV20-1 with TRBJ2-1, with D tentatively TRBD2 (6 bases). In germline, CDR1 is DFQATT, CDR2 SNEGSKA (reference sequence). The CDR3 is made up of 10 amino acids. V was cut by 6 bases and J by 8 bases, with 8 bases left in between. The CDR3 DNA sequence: TGCAGTGCAAAGCGGGATGAGCAGTTCTTC. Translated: CSAKRDEQFF.

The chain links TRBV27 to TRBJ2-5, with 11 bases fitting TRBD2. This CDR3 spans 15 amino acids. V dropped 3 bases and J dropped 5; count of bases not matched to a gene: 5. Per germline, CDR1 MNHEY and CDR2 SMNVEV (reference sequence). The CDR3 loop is CASSLTSGIGETQYF. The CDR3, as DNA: TGTGCCAGCAGTTTGACTAGCGGGATAGGGGAGACCCAGTACTTC.

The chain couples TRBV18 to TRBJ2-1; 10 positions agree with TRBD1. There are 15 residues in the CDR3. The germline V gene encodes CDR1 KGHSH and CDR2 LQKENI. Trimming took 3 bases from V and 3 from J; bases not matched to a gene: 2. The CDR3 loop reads CASSPGTGDYNEQFF. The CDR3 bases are TGTGCCAGCTCACCGGGGACAGGGGACTACAATGAGCAGTTCTTC.

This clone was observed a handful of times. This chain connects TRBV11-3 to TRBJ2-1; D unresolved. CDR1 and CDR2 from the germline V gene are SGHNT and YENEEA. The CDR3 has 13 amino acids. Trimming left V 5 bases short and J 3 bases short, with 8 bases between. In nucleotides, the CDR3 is TGTGCCAGCAGCCGGACGAACTACAATGAGCAGTTCTTC. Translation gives CASSRTNYNEQFF.

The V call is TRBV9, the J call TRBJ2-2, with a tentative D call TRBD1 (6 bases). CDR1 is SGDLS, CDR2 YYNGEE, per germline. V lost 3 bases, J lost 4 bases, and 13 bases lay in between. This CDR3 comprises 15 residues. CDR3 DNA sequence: TGTGCCAGCAGCGCACCGAAGGGGGTCACCGGGGAGCTGTTTTTT. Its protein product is CASSAPKGVTGELFF.

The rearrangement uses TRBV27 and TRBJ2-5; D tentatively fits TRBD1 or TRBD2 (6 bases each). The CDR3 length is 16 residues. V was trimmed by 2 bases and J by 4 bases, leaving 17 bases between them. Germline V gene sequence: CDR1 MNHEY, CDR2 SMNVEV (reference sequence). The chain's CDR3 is CASSLRGQRRGETQYF. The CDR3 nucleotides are TGTGCCAGCAGTTTACGTGGACAGAGGAGGGGAGAGACCCAGTACTTC.

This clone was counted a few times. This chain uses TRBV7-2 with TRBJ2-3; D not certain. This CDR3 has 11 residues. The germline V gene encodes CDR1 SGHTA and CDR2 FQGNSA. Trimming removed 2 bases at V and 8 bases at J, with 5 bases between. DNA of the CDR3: TGTGCCAGCAGCTTAATGGGTACGCAGTATTTT. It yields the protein CASSLMGTQYF.

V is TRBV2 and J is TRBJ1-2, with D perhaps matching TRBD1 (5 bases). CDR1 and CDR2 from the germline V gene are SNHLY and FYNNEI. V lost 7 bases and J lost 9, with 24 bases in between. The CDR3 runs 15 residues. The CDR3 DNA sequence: TGTGCCAGCACACCTAGGGCAGGGAAAGGTATGAGCTACACCTTC. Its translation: CASTPRAGKGMSYTF.